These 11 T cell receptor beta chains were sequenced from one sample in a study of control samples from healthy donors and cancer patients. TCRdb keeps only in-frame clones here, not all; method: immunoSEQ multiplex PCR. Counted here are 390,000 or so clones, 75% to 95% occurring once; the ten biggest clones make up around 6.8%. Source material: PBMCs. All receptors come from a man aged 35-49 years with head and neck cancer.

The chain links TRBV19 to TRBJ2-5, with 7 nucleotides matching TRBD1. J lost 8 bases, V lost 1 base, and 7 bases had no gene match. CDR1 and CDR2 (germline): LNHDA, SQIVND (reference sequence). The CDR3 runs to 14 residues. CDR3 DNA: TGTGCCAGTAGTATAGGGCGACAGGGTCTTACCCAGTACTTC. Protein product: CASSIGRQGLTQYF. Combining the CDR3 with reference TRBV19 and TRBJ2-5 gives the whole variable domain DGGITQSPKYLFRKEGQNVTLSCEQNLNHDAMYWYRQDPGQGLRLIYYSQIVNDFQKGDIAEGYSVSREKKESFPLTVTSAQKNPTAFYLCASSIGRQGLTQYFGPGTRLLVL.

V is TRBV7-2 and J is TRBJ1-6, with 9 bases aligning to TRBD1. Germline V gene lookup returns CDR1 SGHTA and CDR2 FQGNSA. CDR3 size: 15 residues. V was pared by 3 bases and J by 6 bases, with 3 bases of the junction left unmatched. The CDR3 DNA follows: TGTGCCAGCAGCTTGACAGGGGGAGTTAATTCACCCCTCCACTTT. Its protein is CASSLTGGVNSPLHF.

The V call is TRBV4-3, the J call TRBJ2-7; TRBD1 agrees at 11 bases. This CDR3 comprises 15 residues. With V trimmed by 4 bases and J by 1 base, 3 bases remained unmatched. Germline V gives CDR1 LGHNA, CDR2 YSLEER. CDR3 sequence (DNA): TGCGCCAGCAGCCTCGGGACAGGGGGGTCCTACGAGCAGTACTTC. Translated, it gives CASSLGTGGSYEQYF.

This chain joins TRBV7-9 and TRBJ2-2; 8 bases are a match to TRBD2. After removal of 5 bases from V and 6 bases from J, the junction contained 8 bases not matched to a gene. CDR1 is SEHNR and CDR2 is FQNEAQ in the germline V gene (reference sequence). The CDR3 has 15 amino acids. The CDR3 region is CASSLTGTRSGELFF. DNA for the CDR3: TGTGCCAGCAGCCTAACCGGGACTAGATCCGGGGAGCTGTTTTTT.

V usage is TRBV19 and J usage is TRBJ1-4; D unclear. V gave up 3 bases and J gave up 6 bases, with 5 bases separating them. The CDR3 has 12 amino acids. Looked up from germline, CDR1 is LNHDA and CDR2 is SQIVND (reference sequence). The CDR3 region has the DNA TGTGCCAGTAGTATGGGCTATGAAAAACTGTTTTTT. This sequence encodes CASSMGYEKLFF.

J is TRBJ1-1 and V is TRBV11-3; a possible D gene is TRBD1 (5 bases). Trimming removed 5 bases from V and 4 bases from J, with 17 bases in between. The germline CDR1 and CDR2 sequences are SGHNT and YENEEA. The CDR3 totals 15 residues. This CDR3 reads CASSRGGPGVTEAFF. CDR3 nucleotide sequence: TGTGCCAGCAGCCGGGGTGGTCCGGGGGTCACTGAAGCTTTCTTT. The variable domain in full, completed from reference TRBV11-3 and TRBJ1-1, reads EAGVVQSPRYKIIEKKQPVAFWCNPISGHNTLYWYLQNLGQGPELLIRYENEEAVDDSQLPKDRFSAERLKGVDSTLKIQPAELGDSAVYLCASSRGGPGVTEAFFGQGTRLTVV.

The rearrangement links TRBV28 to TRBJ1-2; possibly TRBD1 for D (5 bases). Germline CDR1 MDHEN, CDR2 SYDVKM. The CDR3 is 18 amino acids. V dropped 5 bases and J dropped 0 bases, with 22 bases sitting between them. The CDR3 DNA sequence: TGTGCCAGCAGTCTCACCGGTAATGACGGGGGAGCTAACTATGGCTACACCTTC. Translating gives CASSLTGNDGGANYGYTF.

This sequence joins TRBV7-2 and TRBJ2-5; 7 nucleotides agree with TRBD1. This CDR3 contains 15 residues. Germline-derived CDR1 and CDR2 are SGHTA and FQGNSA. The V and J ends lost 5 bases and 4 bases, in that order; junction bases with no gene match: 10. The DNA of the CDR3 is TGTGCCAGCAGCCCACAGAGTTCAGGGGGAGAGACCCAGTACTTC. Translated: CASSPQSSGGETQYF.

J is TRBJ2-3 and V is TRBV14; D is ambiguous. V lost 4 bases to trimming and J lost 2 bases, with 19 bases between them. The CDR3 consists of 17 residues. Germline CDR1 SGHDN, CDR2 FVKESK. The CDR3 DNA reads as TGTGCCAGCAGCCCCTATCGGAGAGGAGCTAACACAGATACGCAGTATTTT. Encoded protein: CASSPYRRGANTDTQYF.

CDR3 sequence reads: CSVGDNGPQPQHF. The CDR3 region has the DNA TGCAGCGTCGGAGACAATGGACCTCAGCCCCAGCATTTT. This chain connects TRBV29-1 to TRBJ1-5; D gene ambiguous. The CDR3 sequence is 13 residues long. Germline CDR1 is SQVTM and CDR2 is ANQGSEA. Between the trimmed V and J ends, which lost 6 bases and 6 bases, there was a span of 15 bases.

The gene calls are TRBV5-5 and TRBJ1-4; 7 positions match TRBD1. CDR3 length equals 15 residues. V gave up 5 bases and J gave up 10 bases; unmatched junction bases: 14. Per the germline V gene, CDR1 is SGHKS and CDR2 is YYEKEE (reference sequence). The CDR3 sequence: CASSPPTGRGLKLFF. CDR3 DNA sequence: TGTGCCAGCAGTCCTCCGACAGGGCGGGGGTTAAAACTGTTTTTT.